The subject of this entry is one T cell receptor beta chain. The protocol was immunoSEQ multiplex PCR, while the TCRdb copy is restricted to in-frame clones and leaves out a portion. The data show 150,000 or so clones, 90% seen once. This specimen belongs to a study of T cell responses to AZD1222 COVID-19 vaccine. The V end lost 4 bases, the J end lost 6 bases, and 25 bases lay between the germline ends. The germline gives CDR1 SGHTS, CDR2 YDEGEE. This CDR3 region has 18 residues. The rearrangement links TRBV5-8 to TRBJ1-4, with D perhaps matching TRBD1 (5 bases). Source: peripheral blood, taken 28 days after the second AZD1222 dose. This sequence originates from an adult who received the AZD1222 COVID-19 vaccine. The CDR3 loop reads CASSPADIPSGDYEKLFF. CDR3 nucleotides: TGTGCCAGCAGCCCAGCGGACATCCCATCGGGGGACTATGAAAAACTGTTTTTT.